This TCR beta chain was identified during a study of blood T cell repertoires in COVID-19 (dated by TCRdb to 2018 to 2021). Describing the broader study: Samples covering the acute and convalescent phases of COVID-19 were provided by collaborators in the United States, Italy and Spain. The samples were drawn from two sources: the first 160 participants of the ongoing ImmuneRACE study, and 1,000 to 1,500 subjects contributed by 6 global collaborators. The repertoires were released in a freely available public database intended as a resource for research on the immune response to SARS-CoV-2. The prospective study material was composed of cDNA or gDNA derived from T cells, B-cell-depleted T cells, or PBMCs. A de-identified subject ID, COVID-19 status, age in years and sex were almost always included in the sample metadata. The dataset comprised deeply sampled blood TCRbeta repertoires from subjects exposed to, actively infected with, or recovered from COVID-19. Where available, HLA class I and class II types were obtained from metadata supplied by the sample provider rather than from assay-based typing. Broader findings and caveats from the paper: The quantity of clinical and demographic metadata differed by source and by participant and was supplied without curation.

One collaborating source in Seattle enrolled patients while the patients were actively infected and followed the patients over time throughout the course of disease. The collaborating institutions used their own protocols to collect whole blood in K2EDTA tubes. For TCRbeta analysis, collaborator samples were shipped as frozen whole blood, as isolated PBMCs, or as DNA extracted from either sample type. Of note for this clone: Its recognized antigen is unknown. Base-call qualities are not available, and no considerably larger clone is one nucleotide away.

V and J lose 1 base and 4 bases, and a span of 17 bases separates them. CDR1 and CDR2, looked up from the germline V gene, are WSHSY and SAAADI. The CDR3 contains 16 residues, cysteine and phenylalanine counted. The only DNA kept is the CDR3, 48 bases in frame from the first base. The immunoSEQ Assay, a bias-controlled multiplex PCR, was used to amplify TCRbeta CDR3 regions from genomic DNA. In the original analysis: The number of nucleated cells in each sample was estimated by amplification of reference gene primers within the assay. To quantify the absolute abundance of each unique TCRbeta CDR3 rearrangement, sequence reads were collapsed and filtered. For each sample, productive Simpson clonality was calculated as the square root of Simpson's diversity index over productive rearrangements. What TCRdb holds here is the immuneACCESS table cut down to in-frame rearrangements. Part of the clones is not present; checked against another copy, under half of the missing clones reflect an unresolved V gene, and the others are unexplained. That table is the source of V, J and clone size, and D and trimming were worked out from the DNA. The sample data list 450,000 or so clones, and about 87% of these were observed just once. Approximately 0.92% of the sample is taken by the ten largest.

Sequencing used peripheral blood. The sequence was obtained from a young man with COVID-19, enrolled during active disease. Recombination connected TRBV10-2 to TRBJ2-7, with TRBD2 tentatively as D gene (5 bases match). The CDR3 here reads CASSEFTSRVSYEQYF. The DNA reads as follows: TGCGCCAGCAGTGAGTTCACATCGAGGGTGTCGTACGAGCAGTACTTC.